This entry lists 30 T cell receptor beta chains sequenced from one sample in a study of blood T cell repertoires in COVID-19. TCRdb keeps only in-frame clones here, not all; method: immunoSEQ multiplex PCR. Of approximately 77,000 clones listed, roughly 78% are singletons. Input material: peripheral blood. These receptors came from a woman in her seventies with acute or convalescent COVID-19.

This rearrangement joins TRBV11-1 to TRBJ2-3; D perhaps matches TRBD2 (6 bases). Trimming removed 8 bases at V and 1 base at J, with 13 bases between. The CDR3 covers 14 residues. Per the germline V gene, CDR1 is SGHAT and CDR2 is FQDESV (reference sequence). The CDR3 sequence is CASSPWEGTDTQYF. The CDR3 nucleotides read TGTGCCAGCTCTCCTTGGGAGGGCACAGATACGCAGTATTTT.

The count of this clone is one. The CDR3 protein is CASSLWAGGQETQYF. The CDR3 DNA sequence: TGTGCCAGCAGCTTATGGGCGGGGGGGCAAGAGACCCAGTACTTC. The chain is built from TRBV7-2 and TRBJ2-5; TRBD2 agrees at 9 bases. The germline CDR1 and CDR2 sequences are SGHTA and FQGNSA. V trimming: 2 bases; J trimming: 2 bases; junction bases outside the gene matches: 3. The CDR3 has 15 residues.

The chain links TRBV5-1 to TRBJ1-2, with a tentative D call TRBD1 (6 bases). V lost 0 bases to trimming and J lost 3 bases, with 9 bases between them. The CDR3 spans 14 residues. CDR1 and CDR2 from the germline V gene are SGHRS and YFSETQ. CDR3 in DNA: TGCGCCAGCAGCTTGGCGCCAGGGGACTATGGCTACACCTTC. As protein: CASSLAPGDYGYTF.

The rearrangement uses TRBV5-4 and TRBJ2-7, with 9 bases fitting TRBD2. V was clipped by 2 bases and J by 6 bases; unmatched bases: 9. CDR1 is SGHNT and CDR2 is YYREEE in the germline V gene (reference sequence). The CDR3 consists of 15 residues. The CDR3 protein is CASSFGLAGSSEQYF. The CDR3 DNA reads TGTGCCAGCAGCTTCGGGCTAGCGGGGTCTAGCGAGCAGTACTTC.

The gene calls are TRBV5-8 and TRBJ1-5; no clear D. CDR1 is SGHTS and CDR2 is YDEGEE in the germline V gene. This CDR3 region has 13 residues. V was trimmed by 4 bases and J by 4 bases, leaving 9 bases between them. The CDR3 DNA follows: TGTGCCAGCAGCCAAAACCGGAATCAGCCCCAGCATTTT. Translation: CASSQNRNQPQHF.

The CDR3 sequence is CASSVLGLTDQPQHF. CDR3 coding DNA: TGTGCCAGCAGTGTGCTGGGCCTCACGGATCAGCCCCAGCATTTT. The chain links TRBV2 to TRBJ1-5; unclear D gene. This CDR3 comprises 15 residues. The V end lost 4 bases, the J end lost 5 bases, and 15 bases lay between the germline ends. Per germline, CDR1 SNHLY and CDR2 FYNNEI.

Written as DNA, the CDR3 is TGTGCCAGCTCACGAGGACAGGGGGGTGACATTCAGTACTTC. It translates to CASSRGQGGDIQYF. The V gene is TRBV18, the J gene TRBJ2-4; TRBD1 matches at 10 bases. V gave up 4 bases and J gave up 8 bases; unmatched junction bases: 5. Germline V gives CDR1 KGHSH, CDR2 LQKENI. The CDR3 consists of 14 residues.

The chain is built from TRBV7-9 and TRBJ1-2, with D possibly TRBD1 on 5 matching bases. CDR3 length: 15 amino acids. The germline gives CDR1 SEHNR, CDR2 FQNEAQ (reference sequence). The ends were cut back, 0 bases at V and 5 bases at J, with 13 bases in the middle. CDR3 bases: TGTGCCAGCAGCTTAGCGGCAGGGCCCCAATATGGCTACACCTTC. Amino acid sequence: CASSLAAGPQYGYTF.

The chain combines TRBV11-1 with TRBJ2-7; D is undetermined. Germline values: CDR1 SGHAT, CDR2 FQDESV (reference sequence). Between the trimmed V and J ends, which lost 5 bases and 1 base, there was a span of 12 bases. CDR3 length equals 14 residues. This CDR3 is CASSPLGSSYEQYF. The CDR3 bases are TGTGCCAGCAGCCCGTTGGGCAGTTCCTACGAGCAGTACTTC.

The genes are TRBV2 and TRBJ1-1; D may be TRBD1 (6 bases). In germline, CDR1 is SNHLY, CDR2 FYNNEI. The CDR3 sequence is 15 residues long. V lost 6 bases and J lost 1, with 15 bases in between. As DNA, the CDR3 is TGTGCCAGCAGGGTATCCGGGACACCGAACACTGAAGCTTTCTTT. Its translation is CASRVSGTPNTEAFF.

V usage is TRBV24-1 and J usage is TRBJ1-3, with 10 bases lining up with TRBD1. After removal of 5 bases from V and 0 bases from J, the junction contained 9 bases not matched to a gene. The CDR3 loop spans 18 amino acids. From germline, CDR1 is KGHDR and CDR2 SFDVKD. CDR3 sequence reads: CATSASAGTGDSGNTIYF. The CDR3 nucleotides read TGTGCCACCAGTGCCTCCGCCGGGACAGGGGACTCTGGAAACACCATATATTTT.

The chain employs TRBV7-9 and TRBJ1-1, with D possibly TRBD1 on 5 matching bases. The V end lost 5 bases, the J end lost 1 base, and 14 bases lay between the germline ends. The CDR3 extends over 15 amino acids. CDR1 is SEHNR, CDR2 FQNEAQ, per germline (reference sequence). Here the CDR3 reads CASSPRWGGNTEAFF. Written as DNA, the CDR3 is TGTGCCAGCAGCCCTCGTTGGGGGGGGAACACTGAAGCTTTCTTT.

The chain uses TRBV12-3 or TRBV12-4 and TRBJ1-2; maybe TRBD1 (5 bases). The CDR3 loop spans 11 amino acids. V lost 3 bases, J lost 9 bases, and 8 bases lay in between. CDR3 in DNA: TGTGCCAGCAGTTTCGCAGGGAGCTACACCTTC. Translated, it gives CASSFAGSYTF.

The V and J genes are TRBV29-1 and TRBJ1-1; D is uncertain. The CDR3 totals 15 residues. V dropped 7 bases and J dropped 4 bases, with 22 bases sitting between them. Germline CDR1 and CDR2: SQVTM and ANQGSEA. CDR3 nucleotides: TGCAGCGGGGCCTATATGGAGGGAATCGGCACTGAAGCTTTCTTT. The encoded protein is CSGAYMEGIGTEAFF.

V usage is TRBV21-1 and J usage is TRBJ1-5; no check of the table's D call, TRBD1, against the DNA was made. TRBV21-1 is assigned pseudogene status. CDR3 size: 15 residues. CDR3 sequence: CASSRTGDSNQPQHF. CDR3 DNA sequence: TGTGCCAGCAGCAGGACAGGGGATAGCAATCAGCCCCAGCATTTT.

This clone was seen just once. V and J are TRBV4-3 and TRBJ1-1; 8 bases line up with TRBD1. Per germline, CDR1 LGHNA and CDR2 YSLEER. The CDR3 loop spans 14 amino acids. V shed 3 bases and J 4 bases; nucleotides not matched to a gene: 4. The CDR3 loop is CASSHYRGSTEAFF. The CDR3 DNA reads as TGCGCCAGCAGCCATTACAGGGGGAGCACTGAAGCTTTCTTT.

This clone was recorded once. The CDR3 region is CASSPGYEQYF. The CDR3 nucleotides read TGTGCCAGCAGCCCCGGTTACGAGCAGTACTTC. This chain links TRBV11-2 with TRBJ2-7; D gene uncertain. The CDR3 length is 11 residues. CDR1 is SGHAT and CDR2 is FQNNGV in the germline V gene. Trimming took off 5 bases at V and 4 bases at J, with 6 bases between the two ends.

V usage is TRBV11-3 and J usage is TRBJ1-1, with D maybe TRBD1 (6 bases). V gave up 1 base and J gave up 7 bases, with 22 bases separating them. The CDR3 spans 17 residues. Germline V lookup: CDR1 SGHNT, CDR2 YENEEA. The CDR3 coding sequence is TGTGCCAGCAGCTTAGCTCCAGGGGCCGTTTTCGACAGTGAAGCTTTCTTT. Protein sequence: CASSLAPGAVFDSEAFF.

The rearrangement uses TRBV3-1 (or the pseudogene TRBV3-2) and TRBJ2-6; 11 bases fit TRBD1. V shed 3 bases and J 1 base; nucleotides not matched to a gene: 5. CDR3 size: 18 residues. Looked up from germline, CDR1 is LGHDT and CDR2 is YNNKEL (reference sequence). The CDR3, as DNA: TGTGCCAGCAGCCATCCGGGACAGGGGGTATCTGGGGCCAACGTCCTGACTTTC. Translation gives CASSHPGQGVSGANVLTF.

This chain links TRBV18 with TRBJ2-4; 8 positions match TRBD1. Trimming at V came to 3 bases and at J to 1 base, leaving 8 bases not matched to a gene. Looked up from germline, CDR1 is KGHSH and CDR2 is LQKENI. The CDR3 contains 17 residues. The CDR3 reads CASSPDRGSLAKNIQYF. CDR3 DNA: TGTGCCAGCTCACCCGACAGGGGCTCGCTGGCCAAAAACATTCAGTACTTC.

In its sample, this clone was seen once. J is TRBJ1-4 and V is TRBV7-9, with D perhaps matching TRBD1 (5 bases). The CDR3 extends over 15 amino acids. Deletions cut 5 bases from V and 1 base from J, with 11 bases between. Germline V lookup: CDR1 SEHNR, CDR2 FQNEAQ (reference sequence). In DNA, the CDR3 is TGTGCCAGCAGCGTAGGGGCGATAACTAATGAAAAACTGTTTTTT. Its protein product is CASSVGAITNEKLFF.

CDR3 region: CASSLTGANYGYTF. The CDR3 DNA sequence: TGTGCCAGCAGCTTGACAGGAGCTAACTATGGCTACACCTTC. The rearrangement joins TRBV5-8 to TRBJ1-2; the D gene is possibly TRBD1 (5 bases). Per germline, CDR1 SGHTS and CDR2 YDEGEE. The ends were cut back, 1 base at V and 0 bases at J, with 7 bases in the middle. The CDR3 spans 14 residues.

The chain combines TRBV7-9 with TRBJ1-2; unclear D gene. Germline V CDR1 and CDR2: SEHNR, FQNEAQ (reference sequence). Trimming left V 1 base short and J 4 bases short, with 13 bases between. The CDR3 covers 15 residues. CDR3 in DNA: TGTGCCAGCAGCTTAGTCGACTACTTGAGCTATGGCTACACCTTC. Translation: CASSLVDYLSYGYTF.

Here the CDR3 reads CASSRDRSGNTIYF. The CDR3 nucleotides read TGTGCCAGCAGCCGGGACAGGTCTGGAAACACCATATATTTT. This chain joins TRBV6-5 and TRBJ1-3; 8 bases agree with TRBD1. Germline V gives CDR1 MNHEY, CDR2 SVGAGI. This CDR3 is built from 14 residues. Trimming took 6 bases from V and 1 from J; bases not matched to a gene: 2.

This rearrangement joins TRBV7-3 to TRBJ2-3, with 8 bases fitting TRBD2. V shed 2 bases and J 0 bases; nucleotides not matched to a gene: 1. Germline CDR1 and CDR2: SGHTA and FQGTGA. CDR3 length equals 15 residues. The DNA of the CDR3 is TGTGCCAGCAGCTTACAGCGGGGGAGCACAGATACGCAGTATTTT. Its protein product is CASSLQRGSTDTQYF.

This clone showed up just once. The chain's CDR3 is CASSYSLDPPEQYF. The DNA for the CDR3 is TGTGCCAGCAGCTACTCTCTAGACCCACCCGAGCAGTACTTC. This chain links TRBV4-2 with TRBJ2-7, with unresolved D. Germline CDR1 and CDR2: LGHNA and YNFKEQ. Between the trimmed V and J ends, which lost 5 bases and 6 bases, there was a span of 17 bases. CDR3 size: 14 residues.

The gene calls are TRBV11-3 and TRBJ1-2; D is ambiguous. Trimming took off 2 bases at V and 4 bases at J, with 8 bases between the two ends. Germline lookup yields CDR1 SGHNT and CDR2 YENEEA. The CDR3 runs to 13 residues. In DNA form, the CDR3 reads TGTGCCAGCAGCTTAAAAACGGGCTATGGCTACACCTTC. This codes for CASSLKTGYGYTF.

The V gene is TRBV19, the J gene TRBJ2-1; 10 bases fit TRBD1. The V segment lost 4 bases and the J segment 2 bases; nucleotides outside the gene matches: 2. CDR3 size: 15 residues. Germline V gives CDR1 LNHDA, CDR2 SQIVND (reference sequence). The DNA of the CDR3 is TGTGCCAGTAGTACAGGGACAGGGGCCTACAATGAGCAGTTCTTC. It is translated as CASSTGTGAYNEQFF.

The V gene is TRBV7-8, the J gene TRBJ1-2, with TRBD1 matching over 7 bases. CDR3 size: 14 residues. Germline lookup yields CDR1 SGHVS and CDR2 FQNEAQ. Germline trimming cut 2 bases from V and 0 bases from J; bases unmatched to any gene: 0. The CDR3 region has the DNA TGTGCCAGCAGCTTACAGGGGGCTAACTATGGCTACACCTTC. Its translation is CASSLQGANYGYTF.

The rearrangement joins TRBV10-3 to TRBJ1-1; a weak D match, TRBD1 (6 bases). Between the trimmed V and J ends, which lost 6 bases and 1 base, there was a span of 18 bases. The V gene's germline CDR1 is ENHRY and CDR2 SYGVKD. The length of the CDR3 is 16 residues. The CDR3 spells CAISQGQFRGNTEAFF. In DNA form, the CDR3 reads TGTGCCATCAGCCAAGGACAGTTTCGCGGGAACACTGAAGCTTTCTTT.